This T cell receptor beta chain comes out of a study of CD8 T cells in ankylosing spondylitis. Regarding the study as a whole: Ankylosing spondylitis blood appeared to carry a characteristic TCR beta motif of several highly homologous variants.

Using quantitative 5'-RACE with molecular barcodes, the authors made TCR beta libraries. TCRdb redid the calling of the 5' RACE reads with MiXCR, one entry per CDR3 protein. Of some 39,000 distinct CDR3 sequences in the sample, roughly 11% were seen once. Germline assignment: CDR1 MNHEY and CDR2 SVGAGI. The CDR3 spans 14 residues. The ends were cut back, 0 bases at V and 2 bases at J, with 8 bases in the middle. This clonotype was seen ten or more times. Its antigen is unidentified. Sequenced: synovial fluid, either unsorted or a sorted T cell fraction (not recorded which). The source is a male donor with ankylosing spondylitis. The gene calls are TRBV6-5 and TRBJ2-7; D call uncertain. The CDR3 region is CASSYSSETYEQYF. The CDR3 nucleotides are TGTGCCAGCAGTTACTCGTCAGAGACCTACGAGCAGTACTTC.